This TCR beta chain was obtained from a study of shared clonotypes between healthy human individuals. Naive CD8 cells were CD45RO-negative, positively selected for CCR7, excluding terminally differentiated effector memory CD45RA+ cells. In the sorted-subset replicate PCRs, around 200 ng DNA, around 30,000 T cell genomes, was used. The protocol was immunoSEQ multiplex PCR, while the TCRdb copy is restricted to in-frame clones and leaves out a portion. The table records roughly 590,000 clones, roughly 95% of them present only once. The origin of this receptor is a woman between 25 and 40 years old in good health. Sequenced input: naive CD8+ T cells sorted from blood.

The CDR3 DNA reads as TGTGCCATCACCAGGGGGCCCCATGGCTACACCTTC. Amino acids: CAITRGPHGYTF. This chain uses TRBV2 with TRBJ1-2; 8 bases line up with TRBD1. CDR3 length: 12 amino acids. V was pared by 10 bases and J by 6 bases, with 7 bases of the junction left unmatched. The germline gives CDR1 SNHLY, CDR2 FYNNEI.